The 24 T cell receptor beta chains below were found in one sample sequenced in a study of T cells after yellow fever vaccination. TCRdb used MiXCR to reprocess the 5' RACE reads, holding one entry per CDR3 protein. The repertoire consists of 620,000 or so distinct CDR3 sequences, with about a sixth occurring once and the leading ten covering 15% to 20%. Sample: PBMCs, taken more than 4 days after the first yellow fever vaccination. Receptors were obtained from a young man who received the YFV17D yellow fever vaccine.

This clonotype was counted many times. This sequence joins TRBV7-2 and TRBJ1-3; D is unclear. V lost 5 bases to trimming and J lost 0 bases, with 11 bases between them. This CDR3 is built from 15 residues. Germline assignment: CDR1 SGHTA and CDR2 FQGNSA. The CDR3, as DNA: TGTGCCAGCAGCCCAGGTCGGAGCTCTGGAAACACCATATATTTT. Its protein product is CASSPGRSSGNTIYF.

CDR3 in amino acids: CSVSGDFGSNTEAFF. In nucleotides, the CDR3 is TGCAGCGTTTCCGGGGACTTCGGAAGTAACACTGAAGCTTTCTTT. This sequence joins TRBV29-1 and TRBJ1-1; perhaps TRBD1 as D (5 bases). The V end lost 5 bases, the J end lost 2 bases, and 18 bases lay between the germline ends. CDR3 size: 15 residues. The V gene's germline CDR1 is SQVTM and CDR2 ANQGSEA.

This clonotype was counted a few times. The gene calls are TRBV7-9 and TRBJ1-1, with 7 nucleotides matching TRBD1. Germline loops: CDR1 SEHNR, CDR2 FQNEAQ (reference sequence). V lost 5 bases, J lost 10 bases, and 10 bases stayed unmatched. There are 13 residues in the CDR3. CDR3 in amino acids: CASSAYPDRRAFF. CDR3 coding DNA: TGTGCCAGCAGCGCTTACCCGGACAGGCGAGCTTTCTTT. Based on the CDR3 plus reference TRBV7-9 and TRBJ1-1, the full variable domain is DTGVSQNPRHKITKRGQNVTFRCDPISEHNRLYWYRQTLGQGPEFLTYFQNEAQLEKSRLLSDRFSAERPKGSFSTLEIQRTEQGDSAMYLCASSAYPDRRAFFGQGTRLTVV.

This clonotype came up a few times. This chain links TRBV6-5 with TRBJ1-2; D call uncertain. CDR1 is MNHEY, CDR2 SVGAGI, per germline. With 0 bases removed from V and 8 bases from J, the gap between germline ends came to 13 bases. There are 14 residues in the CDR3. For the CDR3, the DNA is TGTGCCAGCAGTTACTCGTCGGTAGATGTAGGCTACACCTTC. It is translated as CASSYSSVDVGYTF.

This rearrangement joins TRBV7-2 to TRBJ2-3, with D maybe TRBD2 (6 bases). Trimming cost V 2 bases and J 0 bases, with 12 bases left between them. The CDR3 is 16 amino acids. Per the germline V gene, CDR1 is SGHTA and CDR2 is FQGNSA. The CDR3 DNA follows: TGTGCCAGCAGCTTAACCGCGGGGTCGAGCACAGATACGCAGTATTTT. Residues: CASSLTAGSSTDTQYF.

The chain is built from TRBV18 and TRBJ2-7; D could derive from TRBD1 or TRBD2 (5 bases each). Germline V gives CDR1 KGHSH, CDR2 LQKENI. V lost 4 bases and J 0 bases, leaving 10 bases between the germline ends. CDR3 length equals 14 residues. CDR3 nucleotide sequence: TGTGCCAGCTCACGAGGGACCACCTCCTACGAGCAGTACGTC. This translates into CASSRGTTSYEQYV.

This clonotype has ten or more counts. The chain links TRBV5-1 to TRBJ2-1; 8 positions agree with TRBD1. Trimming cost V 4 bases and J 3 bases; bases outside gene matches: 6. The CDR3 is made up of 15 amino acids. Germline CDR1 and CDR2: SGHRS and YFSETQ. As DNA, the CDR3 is TGCGCCAGCAGCAAGGACAGGGTCCTCTACAATGAGCAGTTCTTC. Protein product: CASSKDRVLYNEQFF.

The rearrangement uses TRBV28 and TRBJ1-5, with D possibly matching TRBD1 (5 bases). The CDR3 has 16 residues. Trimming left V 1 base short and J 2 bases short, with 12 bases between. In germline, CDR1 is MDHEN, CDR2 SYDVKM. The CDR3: CASSLLGGWGNQPQHF. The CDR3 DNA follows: TGTGCCAGCAGTTTATTGGGGGGTTGGGGCAATCAGCCCCAGCATTTT.

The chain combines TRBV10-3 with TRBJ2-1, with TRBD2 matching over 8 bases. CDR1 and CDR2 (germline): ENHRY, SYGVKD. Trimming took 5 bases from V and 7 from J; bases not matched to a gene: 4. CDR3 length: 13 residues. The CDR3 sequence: CAISPGGQNEQFF. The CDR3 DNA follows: TGTGCCATCAGTCCGGGGGGGCAAAATGAGCAGTTCTTC.

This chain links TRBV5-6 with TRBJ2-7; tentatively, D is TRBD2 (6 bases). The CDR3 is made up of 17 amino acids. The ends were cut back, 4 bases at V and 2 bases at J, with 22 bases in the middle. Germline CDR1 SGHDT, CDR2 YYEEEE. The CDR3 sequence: CASSPHGGPVGPYEQYV. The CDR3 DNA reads TGTGCCAGCAGCCCACACGGAGGGCCGGTGGGGCCCTACGAGCAGTACGTC.

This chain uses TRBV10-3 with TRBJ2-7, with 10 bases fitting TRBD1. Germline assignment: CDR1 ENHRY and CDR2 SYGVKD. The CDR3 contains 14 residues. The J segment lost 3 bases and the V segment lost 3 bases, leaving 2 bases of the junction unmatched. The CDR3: CAISDRDRGYEQYV. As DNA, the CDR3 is TGTGCCATCAGTGACCGGGACAGGGGCTACGAGCAGTACGTC.

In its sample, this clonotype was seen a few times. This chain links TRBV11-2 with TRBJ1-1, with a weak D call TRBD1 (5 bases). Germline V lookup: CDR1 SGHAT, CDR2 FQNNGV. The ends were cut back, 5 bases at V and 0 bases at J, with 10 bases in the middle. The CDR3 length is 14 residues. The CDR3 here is CASSGARLNTEAFF. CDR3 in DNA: TGTGCCAGCAGCGGGGCGAGATTGAACACTGAAGCTTTCTTT.

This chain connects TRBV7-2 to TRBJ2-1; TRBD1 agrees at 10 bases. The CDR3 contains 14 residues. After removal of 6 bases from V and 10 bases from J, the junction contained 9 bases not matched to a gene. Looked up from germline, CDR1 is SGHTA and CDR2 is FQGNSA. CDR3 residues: CASSPTGGVREQFF. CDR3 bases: TGTGCCAGCAGTCCGACAGGGGGCGTAAGAGAGCAGTTCTTC.

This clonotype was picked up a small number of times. Here the CDR3 DNA reads TGTGCCAGCAGCCGTACAGGGGAGAACACTGAAGCTTTCTTT. Its translation: CASSRTGENTEAFF. V usage is TRBV7-9 and J usage is TRBJ1-1; TRBD1 aligns across 7 bases. Germline V CDR1 and CDR2: SEHNR, FQNEAQ (reference sequence). Trimming removed 5 bases from V and 1 base from J; junction bases left unmatched: 4. The CDR3 totals 14 residues.

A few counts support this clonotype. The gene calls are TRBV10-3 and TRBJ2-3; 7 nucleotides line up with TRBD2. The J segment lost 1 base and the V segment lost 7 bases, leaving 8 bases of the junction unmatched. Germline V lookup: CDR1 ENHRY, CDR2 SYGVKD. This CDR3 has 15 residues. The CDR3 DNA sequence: TGTGCCATCAAACCACAGGCGGGGGGCACAGATACGCAGTATTTT. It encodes CAIKPQAGGTDTQYF.

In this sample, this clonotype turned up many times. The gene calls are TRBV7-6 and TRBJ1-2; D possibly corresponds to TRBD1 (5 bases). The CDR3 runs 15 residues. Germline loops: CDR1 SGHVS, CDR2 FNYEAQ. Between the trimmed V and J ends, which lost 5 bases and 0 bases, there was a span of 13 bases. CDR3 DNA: TGTGCCAGCAGCCCCGGGGGGGTAGCTAACTATGGCTACACCTTC. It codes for CASSPGGVANYGYTF.

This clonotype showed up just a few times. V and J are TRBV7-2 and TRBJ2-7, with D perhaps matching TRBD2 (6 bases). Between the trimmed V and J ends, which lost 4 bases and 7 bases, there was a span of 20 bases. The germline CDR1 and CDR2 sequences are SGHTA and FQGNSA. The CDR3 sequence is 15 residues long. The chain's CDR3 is CASSWAGTPPLEQYF. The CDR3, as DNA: TGTGCCAGCAGCTGGGCCGGGACTCCCCCCTTGGAGCAGTACTTC. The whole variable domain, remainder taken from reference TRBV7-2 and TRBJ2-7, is GAGVSQSPSNKVTEKGKDVELRCDPISGHTALYWYRQSLGQGLEFLIYFQGNSAPDKSGLPSDRFSAERTGGSVSTLTIQRTQQEDSAVYLCASSWAGTPPLEQYFGPGTRLTVT.

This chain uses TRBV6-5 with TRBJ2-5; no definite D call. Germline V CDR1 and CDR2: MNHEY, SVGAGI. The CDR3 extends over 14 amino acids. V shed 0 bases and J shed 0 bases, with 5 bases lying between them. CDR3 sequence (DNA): TGTGCCAGCAGTTACTCAGTGAACCAAGAGACCCAGTACTTC. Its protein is CASSYSVNQETQYF.

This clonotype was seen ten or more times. CDR3 residues: CASSRSRNTGELFF. CDR3 in DNA: TGTGCCAGCAGCCGCTCCAGGAACACCGGGGAGCTGTTTTTT. The rearrangement joins TRBV7-2 to TRBJ2-2; D not certain. The CDR3 length is 14 residues. Germline V gene sequence: CDR1 SGHTA, CDR2 FQGNSA. V gave up 5 bases and J gave up 1 base, with 8 bases separating them.

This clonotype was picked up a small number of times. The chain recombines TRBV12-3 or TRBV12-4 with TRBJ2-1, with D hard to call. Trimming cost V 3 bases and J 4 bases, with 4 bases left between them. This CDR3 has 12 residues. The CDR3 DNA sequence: TGTGCCAGCAGTTTTTTTTACAATGAGCAGTTCTTC. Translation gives CASSFFYNEQFF.

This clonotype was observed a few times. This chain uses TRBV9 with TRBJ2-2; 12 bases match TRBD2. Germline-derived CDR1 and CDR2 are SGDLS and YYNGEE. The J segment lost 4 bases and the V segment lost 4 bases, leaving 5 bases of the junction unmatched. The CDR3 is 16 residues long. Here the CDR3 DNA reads TGTGCCAGCAGCTCTACTAGCGGGGGGTTCACCGGGGAGCTGTTTTTT. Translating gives CASSSTSGGFTGELFF.

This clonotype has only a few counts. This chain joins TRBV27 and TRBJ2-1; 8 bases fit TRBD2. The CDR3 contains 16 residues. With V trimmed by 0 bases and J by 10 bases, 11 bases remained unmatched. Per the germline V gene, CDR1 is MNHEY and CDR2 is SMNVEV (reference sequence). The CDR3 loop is CASSLSPRGAFQEQFF. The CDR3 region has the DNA TGTGCCAGCAGTTTATCCCCGCGGGGGGCCTTTCAAGAGCAGTTCTTC.

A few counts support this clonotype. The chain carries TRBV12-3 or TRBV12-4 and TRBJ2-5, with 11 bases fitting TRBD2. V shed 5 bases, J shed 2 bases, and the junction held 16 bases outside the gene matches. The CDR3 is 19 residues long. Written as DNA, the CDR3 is TGTGCCAGCAGTCGACCAACCGATCTAGCGGGGGGTAGTCAAGAGACCCAGTACTTC. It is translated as CASSRPTDLAGGSQETQYF.

CDR3 residues: CASSGSGGHNEQFF. The DNA for the CDR3 is TGTGCCAGCAGCGGCAGCGGGGGTCACAATGAGCAGTTCTTC. The gene calls are TRBV11-2 and TRBJ2-1, with 8 bases aligning to TRBD2. The J segment lost 5 bases and the V segment lost 5 bases, leaving 5 bases of the junction unmatched. CDR1 and CDR2 from the germline V gene are SGHAT and FQNNGV. The CDR3 loop spans 14 amino acids.